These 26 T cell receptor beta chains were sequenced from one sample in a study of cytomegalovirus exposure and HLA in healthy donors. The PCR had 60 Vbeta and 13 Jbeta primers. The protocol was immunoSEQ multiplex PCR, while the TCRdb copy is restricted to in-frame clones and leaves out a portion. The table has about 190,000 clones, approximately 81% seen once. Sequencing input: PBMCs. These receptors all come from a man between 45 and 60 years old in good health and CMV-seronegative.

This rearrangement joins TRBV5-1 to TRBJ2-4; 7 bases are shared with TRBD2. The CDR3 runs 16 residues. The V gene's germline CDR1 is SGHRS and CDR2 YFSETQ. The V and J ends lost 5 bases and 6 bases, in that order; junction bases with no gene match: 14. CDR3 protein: CASSWGGAGNGNIQYF. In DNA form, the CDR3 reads TGCGCCAGCAGTTGGGGAGGGGCGGGCAACGGAAACATTCAGTACTTC. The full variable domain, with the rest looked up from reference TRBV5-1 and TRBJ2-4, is KAGVTQTPRYLIKTRGQQVTLSCSPISGHRSVSWYQQTPGQGLQFLFEYFSETQRNKGNFPGRFSGRQFSNSRSEMNVSTLELGDSALYLCASSWGGAGNGNIQYFGAGTRLSVL.

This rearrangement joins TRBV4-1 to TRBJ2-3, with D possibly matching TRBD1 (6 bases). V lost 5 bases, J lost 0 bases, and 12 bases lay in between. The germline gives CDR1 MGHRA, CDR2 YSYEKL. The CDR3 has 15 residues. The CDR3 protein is CASSTRTASTDTQYF. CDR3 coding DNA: TGCGCCAGCAGCACCCGGACAGCTAGCACAGATACGCAGTATTTT.

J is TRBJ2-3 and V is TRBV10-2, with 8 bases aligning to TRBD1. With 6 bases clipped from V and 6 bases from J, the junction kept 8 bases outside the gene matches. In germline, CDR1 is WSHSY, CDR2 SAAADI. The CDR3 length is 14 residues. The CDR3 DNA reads TGCGCCAGCAGAGTGGACAGGGAATGGGATACGCAGTATTTT. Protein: CASRVDREWDTQYF.

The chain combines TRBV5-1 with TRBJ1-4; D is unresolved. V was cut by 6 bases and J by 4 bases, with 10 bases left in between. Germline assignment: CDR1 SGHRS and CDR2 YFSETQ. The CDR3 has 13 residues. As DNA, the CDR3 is TGCGCCAGCACCAACACCGTTAATGAAAAACTGTTTTTT. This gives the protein CASTNTVNEKLFF.

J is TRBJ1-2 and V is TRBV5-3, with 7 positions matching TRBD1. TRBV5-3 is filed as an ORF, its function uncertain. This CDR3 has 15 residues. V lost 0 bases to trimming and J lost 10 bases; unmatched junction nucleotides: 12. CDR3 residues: CARSLERTGGIDYTF. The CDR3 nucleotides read TGTGCCAGAAGCTTGGAACGGACAGGTGGGATAGACTACACCTTC.

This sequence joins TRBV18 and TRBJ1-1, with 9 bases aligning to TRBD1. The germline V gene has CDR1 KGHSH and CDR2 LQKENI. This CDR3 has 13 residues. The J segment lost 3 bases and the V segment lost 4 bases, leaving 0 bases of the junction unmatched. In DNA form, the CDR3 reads TGTGCCAGCTCACGGGACAGGGACACTGAAGCTTTCTTT. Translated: CASSRDRDTEAFF.

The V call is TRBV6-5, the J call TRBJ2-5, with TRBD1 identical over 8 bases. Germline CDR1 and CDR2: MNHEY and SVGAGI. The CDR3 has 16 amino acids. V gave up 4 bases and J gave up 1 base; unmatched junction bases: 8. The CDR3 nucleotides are TGTGCCAGCAGTTTATTTTCTGGACAGGGCCAAGAGACCCAGTACTTC. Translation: CASSLFSGQGQETQYF.

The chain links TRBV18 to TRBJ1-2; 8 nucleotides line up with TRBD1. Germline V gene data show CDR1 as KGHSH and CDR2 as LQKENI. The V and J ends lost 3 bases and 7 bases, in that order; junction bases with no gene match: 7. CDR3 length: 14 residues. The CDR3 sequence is CASSPYDRGGGYTF. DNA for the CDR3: TGTGCCAGCTCACCGTATGACAGGGGAGGTGGCTACACCTTC.

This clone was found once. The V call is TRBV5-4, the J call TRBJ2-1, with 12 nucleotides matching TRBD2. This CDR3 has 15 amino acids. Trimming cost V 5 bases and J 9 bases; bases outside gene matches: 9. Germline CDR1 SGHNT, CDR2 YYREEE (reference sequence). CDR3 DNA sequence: TGTGCCAGCAGACCGACTAGCGGGGGCGGCGGTGAGCAGTTCTTC. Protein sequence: CASRPTSGGGGEQFF.

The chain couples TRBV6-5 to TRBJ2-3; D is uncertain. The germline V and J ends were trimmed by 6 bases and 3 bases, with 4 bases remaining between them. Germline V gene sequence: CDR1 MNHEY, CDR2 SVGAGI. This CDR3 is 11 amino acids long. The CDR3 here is CASSATDTQYF. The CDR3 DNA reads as TGTGCCAGCAGCGCGACAGATACGCAGTATTTT.

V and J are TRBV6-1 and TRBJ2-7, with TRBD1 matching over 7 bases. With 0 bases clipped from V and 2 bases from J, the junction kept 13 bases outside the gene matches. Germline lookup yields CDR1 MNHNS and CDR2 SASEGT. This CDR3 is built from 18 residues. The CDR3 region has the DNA TGTGCCAGCAGTGAAGCGCTTCGAGACAGGGCAGGGGCCTACGAGCAGTACTTC. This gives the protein CASSEALRDRAGAYEQYF.

The chain's CDR3 is CASSRDRGQDGYTF. As DNA, the CDR3 is TGTGCCAGCAGTCGGGACAGGGGGCAGGATGGCTACACCTTC. This rearrangement joins TRBV2 to TRBJ1-2, with TRBD1 matching 12 bases. With V trimmed by 5 bases and J by 6 bases, 4 bases remained unmatched. This CDR3 has 14 amino acids. The germline V gene encodes CDR1 SNHLY and CDR2 FYNNEI.

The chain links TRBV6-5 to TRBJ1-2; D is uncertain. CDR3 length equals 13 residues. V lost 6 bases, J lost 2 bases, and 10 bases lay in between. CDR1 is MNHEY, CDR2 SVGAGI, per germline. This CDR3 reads CASSPRENYGYTF. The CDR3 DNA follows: TGTGCCAGCAGCCCCCGGGAGAACTATGGCTACACCTTC.

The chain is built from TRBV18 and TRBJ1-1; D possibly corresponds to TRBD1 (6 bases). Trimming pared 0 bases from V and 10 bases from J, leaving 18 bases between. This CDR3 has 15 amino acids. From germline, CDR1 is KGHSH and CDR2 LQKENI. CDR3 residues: CASSPPGQPKIGAFF. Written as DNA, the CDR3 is TGTGCCAGCTCACCACCGGGACAACCAAAAATTGGAGCTTTCTTT.

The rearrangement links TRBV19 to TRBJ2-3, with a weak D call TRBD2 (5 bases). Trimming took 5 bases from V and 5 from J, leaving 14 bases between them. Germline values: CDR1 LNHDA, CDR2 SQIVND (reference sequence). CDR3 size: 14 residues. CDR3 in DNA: TGTGCCAGTAGTTCAGCGGTGAGGAGAGATACGCAGTATTTT. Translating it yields CASSSAVRRDTQYF.

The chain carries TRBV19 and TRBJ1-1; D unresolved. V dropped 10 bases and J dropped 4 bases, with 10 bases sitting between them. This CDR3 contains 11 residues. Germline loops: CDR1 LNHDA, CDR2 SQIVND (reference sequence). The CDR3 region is CATKVSTEAFF. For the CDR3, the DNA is TGTGCCACTAAAGTGAGCACTGAAGCTTTCTTT.

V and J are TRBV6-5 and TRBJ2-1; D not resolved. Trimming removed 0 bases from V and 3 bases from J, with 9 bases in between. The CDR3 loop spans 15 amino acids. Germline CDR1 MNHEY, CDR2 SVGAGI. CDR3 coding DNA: TGTGCCAGCAGTTACTCGATGCGGAGCTACAATGAGCAGTTCTTC. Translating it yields CASSYSMRSYNEQFF.

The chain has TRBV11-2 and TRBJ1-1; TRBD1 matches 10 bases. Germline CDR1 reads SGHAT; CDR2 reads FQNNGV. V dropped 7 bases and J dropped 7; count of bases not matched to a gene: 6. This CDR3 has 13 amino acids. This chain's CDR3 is CASTPTGGSEAFF. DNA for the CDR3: TGTGCCAGCACCCCGACAGGGGGCAGTGAAGCTTTCTTT.

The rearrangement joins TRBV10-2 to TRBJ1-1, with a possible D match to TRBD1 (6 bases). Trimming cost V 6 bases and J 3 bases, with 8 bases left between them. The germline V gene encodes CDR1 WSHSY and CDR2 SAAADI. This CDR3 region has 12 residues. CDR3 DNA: TGCGCCAGCAGCACAGGGCACACTGAAGCTTTCTTT. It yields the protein CASSTGHTEAFF.

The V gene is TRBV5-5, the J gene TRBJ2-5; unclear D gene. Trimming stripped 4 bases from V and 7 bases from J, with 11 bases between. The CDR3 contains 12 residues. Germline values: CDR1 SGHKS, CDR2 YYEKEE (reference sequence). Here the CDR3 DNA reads TGTGCCAGCAGCCTCGAGGTGGGGACCCAGTACTTC. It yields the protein CASSLEVGTQYF.

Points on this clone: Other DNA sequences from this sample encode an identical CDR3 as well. CDR3: CASSIGGGEQYF. CDR3 in DNA: TGTGCCAGTAGTATAGGAGGGGGAGAGCAGTACTTC. This rearrangement joins TRBV19 to TRBJ2-7; D is perhaps TRBD1 (6 bases). V was pared by 1 base and J by 7 bases, with 8 bases between. Per the germline V gene, CDR1 is LNHDA and CDR2 is SQIVND (reference sequence). There are 12 residues in the CDR3.

CDR3 protein: CASSQAGWQETQYF. In DNA form, the CDR3 reads TGCGCCAGCAGCCAAGCAGGGTGGCAAGAGACCCAGTACTTC. This chain connects TRBV4-1 to TRBJ2-5; perhaps TRBD1 as D (5 bases). Trimming removed 1 base at V and 2 bases at J, with 8 bases between. The CDR3 length is 14 residues. The germline CDR1 and CDR2 sequences are MGHRA and YSYEKL.

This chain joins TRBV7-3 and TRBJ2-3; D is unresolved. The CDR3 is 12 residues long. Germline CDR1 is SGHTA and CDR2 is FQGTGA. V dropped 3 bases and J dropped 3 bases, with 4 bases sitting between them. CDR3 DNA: TGTGCCAGCAGCTTCGGGACAGATACGCAGTATTTT. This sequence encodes CASSFGTDTQYF.

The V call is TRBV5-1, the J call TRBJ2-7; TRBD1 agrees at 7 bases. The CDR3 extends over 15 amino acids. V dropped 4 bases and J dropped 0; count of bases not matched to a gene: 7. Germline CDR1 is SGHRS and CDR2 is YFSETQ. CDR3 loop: CASSKTTGSSYEQYF. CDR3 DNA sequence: TGCGCCAGCAGCAAAACGACAGGGAGCTCCTACGAGCAGTACTTC.

The CDR3 is CATSRWGQGQAFF. The CDR3 nucleotides are TGTGCCACCAGCAGGTGGGGACAGGGCCAAGCTTTCTTT. This chain uses TRBV15 with TRBJ1-1, with TRBD1 matching over 9 bases. Germline assignment: CDR1 LNHNV and CDR2 YYDKDF (reference sequence). V dropped 3 bases and J dropped 9; count of bases not matched to a gene: 5. This CDR3 region has 13 residues.

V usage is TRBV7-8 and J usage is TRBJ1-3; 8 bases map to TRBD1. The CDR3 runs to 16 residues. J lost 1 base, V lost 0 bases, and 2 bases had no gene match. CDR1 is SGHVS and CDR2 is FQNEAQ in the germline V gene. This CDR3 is CASSLARTGSGNTIYF. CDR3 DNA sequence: TGTGCCAGCAGCTTAGCCCGGACAGGGTCTGGAAACACCATATATTTT.